This T cell receptor beta chain was profiled in a study of shared clonotypes between healthy human individuals. Germline V gene data show CDR1 as MNHEY and CDR2 as SMNVEV (reference sequence). The CDR3 spans 12 residues. The V gene lost 6 bases and the J gene lost 3 bases, with 7 bases spanning the gap. CD45RO-negative, CCR7-selected cells formed the naive CD8 fraction, which excluded terminally differentiated effector memory CD45RA+ cells. Study-wide results and caveats: Incomplete sequencing of sorted subsets was indicated by rarefaction despite large depth. Clonotype sharing levels among donors were expected to vary with sequencing depth.

Profiled with immunoSEQ multiplex PCR; TCRdb holds only in-frame clones, not every one. Among some 2.1 million clones, around 93% were seen once, and the ten largest hold 1.5% to 2%. This clone was recorded only once. Its cognate antigen is unknown. This CDR3 is also generated by other DNA sequences in the sample. The source of this sequence is a man younger than 35 in good health. Some clones in this sample may be carry-over from other donors' samples. Sequences were obtained from naive CD8+ T cells from PBMCs. The chain uses TRBV27 and TRBJ2-3; D may be TRBD2 (5 bases). The CDR3 sequence: CASSEGTDTQYF. The CDR3 DNA is TGTGCCAGCAGCGAGGGAACAGATACGCAGTATTTT.